The text below deals with one T cell receptor beta chain. This record belongs to a study of blood T cell repertoires in COVID-19. Study summary: Sources were T cells, B-cell-depleted T cells, or PBMCs; the material itself was cDNA or gDNA.

The length of the CDR3 is 16 residues. J was trimmed by 1 base and V by 1 base; bases with no gene match: 6. Per germline, CDR1 SEHNR and CDR2 FQNEAQ (reference sequence). Original methodology: Estimated nucleated cell counts came from reference gene primer amplification. Profiling relied on immunoSEQ multiplex PCR, and the TCRdb table lists in-frame clones only, not all of them. That table gives V, J and clone size, and the DNA gave D and trimming. The repertoire has about 380,000 clones, about 88% of them found once; the top ten carry 1.2%. The TCR originated in a woman under 30 who had recovered from COVID-19. The chain joins TRBV7-9 to TRBJ2-5, with 7 bases that match TRBD1. The sequenced sample consisted of PBMCs or T cells enriched from blood (not recorded which). The DNA of the CDR3 is TGTGCCAGCAGCTTAGGACTGGGACAGTCCCAAGAGACCCAGTACTTC. Its translation is CASSLGLGQSQETQYF.